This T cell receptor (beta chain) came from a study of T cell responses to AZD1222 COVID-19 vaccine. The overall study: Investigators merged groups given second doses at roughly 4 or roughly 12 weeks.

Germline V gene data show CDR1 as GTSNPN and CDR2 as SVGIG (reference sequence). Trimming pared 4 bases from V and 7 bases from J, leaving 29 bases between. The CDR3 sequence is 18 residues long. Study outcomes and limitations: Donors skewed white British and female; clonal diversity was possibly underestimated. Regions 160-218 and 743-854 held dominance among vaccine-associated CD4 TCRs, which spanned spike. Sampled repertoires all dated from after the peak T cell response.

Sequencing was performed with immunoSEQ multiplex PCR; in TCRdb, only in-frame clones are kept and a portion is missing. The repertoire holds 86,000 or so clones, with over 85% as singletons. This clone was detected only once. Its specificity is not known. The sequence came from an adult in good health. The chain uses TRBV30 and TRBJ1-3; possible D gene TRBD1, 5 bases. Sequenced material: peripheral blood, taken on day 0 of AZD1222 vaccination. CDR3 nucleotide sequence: TGTGCCTGGACTCCCGGGGCAGGGTTAGGAAAGGCCAGCAACACCATATATTTT. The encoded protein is CAWTPGAGLGKASNTIYF.